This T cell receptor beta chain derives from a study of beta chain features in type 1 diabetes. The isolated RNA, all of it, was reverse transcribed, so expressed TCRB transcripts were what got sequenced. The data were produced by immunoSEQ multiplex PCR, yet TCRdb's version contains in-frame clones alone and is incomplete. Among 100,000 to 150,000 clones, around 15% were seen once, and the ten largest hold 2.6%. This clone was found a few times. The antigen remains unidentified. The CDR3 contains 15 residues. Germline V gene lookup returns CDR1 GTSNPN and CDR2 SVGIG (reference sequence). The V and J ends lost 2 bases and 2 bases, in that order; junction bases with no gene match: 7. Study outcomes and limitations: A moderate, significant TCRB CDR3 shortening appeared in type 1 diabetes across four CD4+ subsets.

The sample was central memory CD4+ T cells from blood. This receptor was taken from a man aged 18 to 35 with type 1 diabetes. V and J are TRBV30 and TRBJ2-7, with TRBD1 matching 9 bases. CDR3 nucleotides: TGTGCCTGGAGTCTCCGGGACAGGGATACCTACGAGCAGTACTTC. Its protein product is CAWSLRDRDTYEQYF.